Presented here are 19 T cell receptor beta chains from one specimen sequenced in a study of cytomegalovirus exposure and HLA in healthy donors (dated by TCRdb to 2017 to 2019). The library was built by means of the immunoSEQ multiplex PCR assay. Held by TCRdb, this immuneACCESS table contains in-frame sequences only and omits some clones. Under half of the omission traces to an unresolved V gene where checked; the cause of the rest is unknown. The sample records over 250,000 clones, about 86% of which are singletons. The top ten hold 1% of the sample. Input material: PBMCs. The origin of the receptors is a woman between 18 and 30 years old in good health and CMV-seronegative.

The V call is TRBV19, the J call TRBJ1-1, with 8 nucleotides matching TRBD1. The CDR3 loop spans 15 amino acids. CDR1 is LNHDA and CDR2 is SQIVND in the germline V gene (reference sequence). V lost 5 bases, J lost 6 bases, and 11 bases stayed unmatched. CDR3 sequence reads: CASSPRTGIVAEAFF. DNA for the CDR3: TGTGCCAGTAGTCCCAGGACAGGGATAGTGGCTGAAGCTTTCTTT.

J is TRBJ2-1 and V is TRBV27; 7 bases are a match to TRBD1. V gave up 2 bases and J gave up 8 bases; unmatched junction bases: 12. CDR1 is MNHEY and CDR2 is SMNVEV in the germline V gene (reference sequence). The CDR3 runs to 16 residues. The CDR3 DNA reads as TGTGCCAGCAGTTTAAGATCAGGACAGGCCAGGGATGAGCAGTTCTTC. Protein product: CASSLRSGQARDEQFF.

The genes are TRBV29-1 and TRBJ1-2; D gene ambiguous. From germline, CDR1 is SQVTM and CDR2 ANQGSEA. The CDR3 has 15 amino acids. The V end lost 4 bases, the J end lost 0 bases, and 15 bases lay between the germline ends. CDR3 bases: TGCAGCGTTGCCAGAGAATACAGAACTAACTATGGCTACACCTTC. It yields the protein CSVAREYRTNYGYTF.

This clone showed up just a few times. This chain links TRBV25-1 with TRBJ1-2, with D unresolved. Trimming took 3 bases from V and 4 from J, leaving 9 bases between them. CDR1 and CDR2 (germline): MGHDK, SYGVNS. The CDR3 covers 13 residues. This chain's CDR3 is CASSEAGFYGYTF. The CDR3 DNA reads TGTGCCAGCAGTGAGGCAGGATTCTATGGCTACACCTTC.

This sequence joins TRBV4-1 and TRBJ2-1, with 8 positions matching TRBD2. The CDR3 is 16 amino acids. Germline CDR1 reads MGHRA; CDR2 reads YSYEKL. The V gene end was trimmed by 2 bases and the J gene end by 5 bases; junction bases not matched to a gene: 8. The CDR3 DNA reads as TGCGCCAGCAGCCAAAGAGCGGGAGTTGTTAACAATGAGCAGTTCTTC. Translation: CASSQRAGVVNNEQFF.

This clone was seen a single time. The chain carries TRBV4-1 and TRBJ1-2; TRBD1 is a possible D gene (5 bases). Trimming cost V 4 bases and J 0 bases, with 15 bases left between them. The CDR3 extends over 16 amino acids. Per the germline V gene, CDR1 is MGHRA and CDR2 is YSYEKL. CDR3 region: CASSPTTGGSNYGYTF. CDR3 coding DNA: TGCGCCAGCAGCCCTACAACGGGGGGGTCTAACTATGGCTACACCTTC.

The chain is built from TRBV18 and TRBJ1-6; 8 nucleotides align to TRBD1. The trim removed 1 base at V and 0 bases at J, leaving 11 bases unmatched. The CDR3 sequence is 20 residues long. CDR1 KGHSH and CDR2 LQKENI come from the germline V gene. The CDR3 DNA reads as TGTGCCAGCTCACCACGATCGACGAGCAGGGGGCTCTCCTATAATTCACCCCTCCACTTT. Amino acids: CASSPRSTSRGLSYNSPLHF.

The J gene is TRBJ1-2, the V gene TRBV5-8; 7 bases are a match to TRBD1. J was trimmed by 0 bases and V by 0 bases; bases with no gene match: 8. The CDR3 is 17 amino acids. Germline loops: CDR1 SGHTS, CDR2 YDEGEE. CDR3 nucleotide sequence: TGTGCCAGCAGCTTGGGAGGGGGCTGGAGTGCTAACTATGGCTACACCTTC. Encoded protein: CASSLGGGWSANYGYTF.

The J gene is TRBJ1-2, the V gene TRBV7-2; 10 bases map to TRBD1. This CDR3 contains 16 residues. Germline-derived CDR1 and CDR2 are SGHTA and FQGNSA. V dropped 2 bases and J dropped 6; count of bases not matched to a gene: 9. The CDR3 coding sequence is TGTGCCAGCAGCTTATCGCCAGGGACAGGGGTCCATGGCTACACCTTC. Encoded protein: CASSLSPGTGVHGYTF.

The rearrangement links TRBV2 to TRBJ2-5, with 12 bases lining up with TRBD1. Unmatched junction bases numbered 6, after V lost 2 bases and J lost 5 bases. This CDR3 region has 16 residues. Looked up from germline, CDR1 is SNHLY and CDR2 is FYNNEI. The CDR3 loop is CASSEKGQGAGETQYF. CDR3 bases: TGTGCCAGCAGTGAAAAGGGACAGGGGGCTGGGGAGACCCAGTACTTC. The full variable domain, rest sourced from reference TRBV2 and TRBJ2-5, is EPEVTQTPSHQVTQMGQEVILRCVPISNHLYFYWYRQILGQKVEFLVSFYNNEISEKSEIFDDQFSVERPDGSNFTLKIRSTKLEDSAMYFCASSEKGQGAGETQYFGPGTRLLVL.

The rearrangement joins TRBV30 to TRBJ1-1, with D unclear. The CDR3 has 13 amino acids. Germline CDR1 and CDR2: GTSNPN and SVGIG (reference sequence). V dropped 2 bases and J dropped 0 bases, with 7 bases sitting between them. CDR3: CAWSTDLNTEAFF. As DNA, the CDR3 is TGTGCCTGGAGTACCGACTTGAACACTGAAGCTTTCTTT.

This clone was recorded once. This chain uses TRBV28 with TRBJ1-6; D remains unclear. Trimming removed 5 bases at V and 0 bases at J, with 11 bases between. This CDR3 has 16 amino acids. CDR1 and CDR2 from the germline V gene are MDHEN and SYDVKM. The CDR3 here is CASSPRTGSYNSPLHF. The CDR3 DNA sequence: TGTGCCAGCAGTCCCCGTACGGGCTCCTATAATTCACCCCTCCACTTT.

The rearrangement joins TRBV4-1 to TRBJ2-7, with D possibly matching TRBD1 (6 bases). Trimming removed 4 bases at V and 2 bases at J, with 9 bases between. The CDR3 extends over 13 amino acids. Germline CDR1 is MGHRA and CDR2 is YSYEKL. The CDR3 DNA reads TGCGCCAGCAGCCCATACAGGGCCTACGAGCAGTACTTC. Translated: CASSPYRAYEQYF.

The chain links TRBV29-1 to TRBJ1-4, with 8 bases that match TRBD1. With 7 bases clipped from V and 7 bases from J, the junction kept 8 bases outside the gene matches. Germline V lookup: CDR1 SQVTM, CDR2 ANQGSEA. The CDR3 consists of 13 residues. The CDR3 region is CSGLTGVGEKLFF. The CDR3 bases are TGCAGCGGCCTGACAGGGGTGGGTGAAAAACTGTTTTTT.

This chain uses TRBV5-1 with TRBJ2-2, with a tentative D call TRBD1 (6 bases). The germline V gene encodes CDR1 SGHRS and CDR2 YFSETQ. The CDR3 extends over 12 amino acids. V lost 6 bases to trimming and J lost 6 bases, with 9 bases between them. The CDR3 region has the DNA TGCGCCAGCAAACAGGGAGCCGGGGAGCTGTTTTTT. This codes for CASKQGAGELFF.

The genes are TRBV27 and TRBJ2-3, with TRBD2 matching over 7 bases. This CDR3 is 13 amino acids long. Losses at the gene ends were 8 bases for V and 4 bases for J; bases not matched to a gene: 6. Germline CDR1 MNHEY, CDR2 SMNVEV (reference sequence). CDR3 in DNA: TGTGCCAGCGCACGGGGGGAACCAGATACGCAGTATTTT. Encoded protein: CASARGEPDTQYF.

The chain combines TRBV9 with TRBJ2-7, with TRBD2 matching 8 bases. Looked up from germline, CDR1 is SGDLS and CDR2 is YYNGEE. This CDR3 has 14 residues. Germline trimming cut 4 bases from V and 6 bases from J; bases unmatched to any gene: 9. CDR3 sequence: CASSSPGGRAEQYF. Written as DNA, the CDR3 is TGTGCCAGCAGCTCTCCGGGAGGGCGGGCCGAGCAGTACTTC.

The sample holds a few counts of this clone. The sample holds other DNA sequences that translate to the same CDR3. The chain employs TRBV27 and TRBJ2-3; possibly TRBD2 for D (5 bases). The germline V gene has CDR1 MNHEY and CDR2 SMNVEV (reference sequence). CDR3 length: 13 amino acids. V gave up 3 bases and J gave up 3 bases, with 7 bases separating them. CDR3 amino acids: CASSFRGTDTQYF. In DNA form, the CDR3 reads TGTGCCAGCAGTTTTCGAGGGACAGATACGCAGTATTTT.

The chain links TRBV4-3 to TRBJ1-3, with 8 bases fitting TRBD1. There are 16 residues in the CDR3. The V gene's germline CDR1 is LGHNA and CDR2 YSLEER. Trimming took 1 base from V and 4 from J; bases not matched to a gene: 6. The CDR3 coding sequence is TGCGCCAGCAGCCAAGGCCGGACAGGGAGCGGAAACACCATATATTTT. This sequence encodes CASSQGRTGSGNTIYF.